This record looks at one T cell receptor beta chain sequence and its context. This entry belongs to a study of blood T cell repertoires in COVID-19. For the study at large: Donors in the United States, Italy and Spain gave samples during acute or convalescent COVID-19. PBMCs, B-cell-depleted T cells, or T cells provided the cDNA or gDNA that made up the material.

In the authors' methods: By means of reference gene primer amplification, nucleated cell counts were estimated. The repertoire was sequenced with immunoSEQ multiplex PCR; TCRdb's copy has only in-frame clones and lacks some. The DNA gave D and trimming, while V, J and clone size come from that table. The table shows nearly 200,000 clones, with 70% to 90% occurring only once. The trim removed 5 bases at V and 0 bases at J, leaving 7 bases unmatched. The CDR3 totals 17 residues. Germline V gene sequence: CDR1 SGHTA, CDR2 FQGNSA. Sequencing was performed on peripheral blood. This chain uses TRBV7-2 with TRBJ1-3; 10 nucleotides line up with TRBD1. This TCR came from a woman aged 40 to 50 who had recovered from COVID-19. The chain's CDR3 is CASSPGQGTSSGNTIYF. The CDR3 DNA is TGTGCCAGCAGCCCGGGACAGGGGACAAGCTCTGGAAACACCATATATTTT.